These T cell receptor beta chains were read from a single sample in a study of sequential checkpoint blockade in melanoma. Sequencing was performed with immunoSEQ multiplex PCR; in TCRdb, only in-frame clones are kept and a portion is missing. Among some 26,000 clones listed, 77% were seen once. The sample consisted of CD8+ T cells sorted from blood (inferred from file names), taken from a patient given nivolumab and ipilimumab in sequence. The receptor source for this set is a human donor with melanoma. CDR3s leave out the opening cysteine and the closing phenylalanine or tryptophan. The size of a clone is reported for some rows only, either as once, few or many, or as a class for expanded clones.

clone_size v_call cdr3_aa
NA TRBV28 ASSLPGLAGESSEQY
NA TRBV7-2 ASSRLAGGPYEQY
NA TRBV5-1 ASSLAGLAGDQPQH
NA TRBV5-6 ASSFGQPNQPQH
NA TRBV7-8 ASSPGLAGGPFAYEQY
few TRBV6-5 ASTLTLNTEAF
NA TRBV7-6 ASRDSTEQF
NA TRBV7-3 ASSLIGQGYEQY
NA TRBV9 ASSTSGSQSNEQF
NA TRBV4-3 ASSQEEGGRGGETQY
NA TRBV27 ASSARDRGPHEQY
NA TRBV7-9 ASSATGTGLEKLF
NA TRBV27 ASSSGLAGVTSSYNEQF
NA TRBV19 ASSSWGQGIYGYT
NA TRBV6-6 ASRTLLEGHYNEQF
NA TRBV9 ASSVGWGGSTDTQY
NA TRBV29-1 SVEREGPYEQY
NA TRBV4-3 ASSQETLDRYGYT
NA TRBV13 ASLPRTGVAFQETQY
NA TRBV7-6 ASTGEDYEQY
once TRBV10-3 AIAPAGRGFNYGYT
NA TRBV7-7 ASSSGHEQF
NA TRBV5-1 ASSAGTGLEQY
NA TRBV4-1 ASSQDQGSFDEQF
once TRBV9 ASSSSGERQETQY
NA TRBV10-2 ASIGVLNTGELF
NA TRBV2 APGETGYNEQF
NA TRBV5-4 ASRGGNTEAF
NA TRBV9 ASSPTGDGGTEAF
NA TRBV11-2 ASSLWSTNEKLF
NA TRBV7-6 ASSPDRSSSPLH
NA TRBV9 ASSPGDSQRTEAF
once TRBV11-2 ASSLAYRSSGNTIY
NA TRBV7-6 ASSLGQGASEAF
NA TRBV27 ASSLFAGINQPQH
NA TRBV7-9 ASSRSGQNNEQF
NA TRBV5-1 ASSPKGGAAEAF
once TRBV7-9 ASSDRDTGSPGNTIY
NA TRBV19 ASSIRSQGNQPQH
NA TRBV27 ASGLAGGDN
once TRBV4-3 ASSQGGNLDTQY